This T cell receptor beta chain emerged from a study of blood T cell repertoires in COVID-19. Study details: Sources were T cells, B-cell-depleted T cells, or PBMCs; the material itself was cDNA or gDNA.

Here immunoSEQ multiplex PCR was the method, and the copy in TCRdb shows in-frame clones only, minus some. The sample carries some 220,000 clones, just under 85% recorded once. Germline loops: CDR1 SGHAT, CDR2 FQNNGV. CDR3 length: 15 residues. J was trimmed by 7 bases and V by 3 bases; bases with no gene match: 9. V gene TRBV11-2 combines with J gene TRBJ1-5, with 7 bases fitting TRBD1. The TCR sequence derives from a man aged 45-60 years with acute or convalescent COVID-19. Input material: peripheral blood. The CDR3 nucleotides are TGTGCCAGCAGCTTGGGGGGACAGCCTGTACAGCCCCAGCATTTT. It specifies CASSLGGQPVQPQHF.